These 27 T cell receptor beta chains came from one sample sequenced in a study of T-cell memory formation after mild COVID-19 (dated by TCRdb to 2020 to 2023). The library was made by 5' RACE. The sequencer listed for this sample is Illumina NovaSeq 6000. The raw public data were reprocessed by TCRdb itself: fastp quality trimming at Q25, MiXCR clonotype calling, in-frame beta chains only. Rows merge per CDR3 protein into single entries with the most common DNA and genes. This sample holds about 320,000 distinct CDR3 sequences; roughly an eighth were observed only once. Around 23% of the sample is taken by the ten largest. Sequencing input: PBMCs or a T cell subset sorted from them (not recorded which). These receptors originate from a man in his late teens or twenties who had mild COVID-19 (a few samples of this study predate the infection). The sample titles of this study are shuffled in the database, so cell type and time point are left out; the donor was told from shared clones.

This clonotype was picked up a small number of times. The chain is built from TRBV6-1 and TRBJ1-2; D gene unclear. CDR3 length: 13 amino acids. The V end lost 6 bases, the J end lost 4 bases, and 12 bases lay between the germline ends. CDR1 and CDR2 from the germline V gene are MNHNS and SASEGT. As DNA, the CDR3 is TGTGCCAGCAGGACCGCTGACGGCTATGGCTACACCTTC. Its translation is CASRTADGYGYTF.

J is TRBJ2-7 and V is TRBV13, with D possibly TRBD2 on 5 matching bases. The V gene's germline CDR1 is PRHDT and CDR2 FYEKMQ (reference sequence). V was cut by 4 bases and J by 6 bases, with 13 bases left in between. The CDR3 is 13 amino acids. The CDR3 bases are TGTGCCAGCAGCTCGGGATTTGGAGGCGAGCAGTACGTC. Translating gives CASSSGFGGEQYV.

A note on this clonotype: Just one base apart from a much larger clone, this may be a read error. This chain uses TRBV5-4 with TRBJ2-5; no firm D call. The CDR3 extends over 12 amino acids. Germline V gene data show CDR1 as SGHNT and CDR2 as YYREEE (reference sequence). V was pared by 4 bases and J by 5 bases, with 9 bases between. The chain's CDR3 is CASSLAHETQYF. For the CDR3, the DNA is TGTGCCAGCAGCCTCGCCCACGAGACCCAGTACTTC.

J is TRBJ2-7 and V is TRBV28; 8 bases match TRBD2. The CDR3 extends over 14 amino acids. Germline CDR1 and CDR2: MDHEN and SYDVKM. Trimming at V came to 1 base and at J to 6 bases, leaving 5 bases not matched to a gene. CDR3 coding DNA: TGTGCCAGCAGTTTATTCCGGGGGGGGCGCGAGCAGTACGTC. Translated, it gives CASSLFRGGREQYV.

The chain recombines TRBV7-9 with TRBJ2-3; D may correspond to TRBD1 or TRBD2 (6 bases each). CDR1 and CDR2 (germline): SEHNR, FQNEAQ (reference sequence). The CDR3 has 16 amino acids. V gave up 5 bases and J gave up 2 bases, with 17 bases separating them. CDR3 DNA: TGTGCCAGCAGCCCAAGACGGGGGACATTCACAGATACGCAGTATTTT. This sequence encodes CASSPRRGTFTDTQYF.

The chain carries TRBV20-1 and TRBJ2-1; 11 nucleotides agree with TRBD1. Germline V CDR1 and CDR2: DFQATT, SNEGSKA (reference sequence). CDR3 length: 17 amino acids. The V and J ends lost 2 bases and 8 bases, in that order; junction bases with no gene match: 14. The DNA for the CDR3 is TGCAGTGCTAGACCCATCCGCGGACAGGGGGCGGTGTATGAGCAGTTCTTC. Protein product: CSARPIRGQGAVYEQFF.

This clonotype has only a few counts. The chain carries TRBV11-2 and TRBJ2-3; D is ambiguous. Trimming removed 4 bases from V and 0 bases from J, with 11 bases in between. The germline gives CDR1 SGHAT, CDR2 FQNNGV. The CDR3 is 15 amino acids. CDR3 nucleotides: TGTGCCAGCAGCTATTTATCGGGTAGCACAGATACGCAGTATTTT. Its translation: CASSYLSGSTDTQYF.

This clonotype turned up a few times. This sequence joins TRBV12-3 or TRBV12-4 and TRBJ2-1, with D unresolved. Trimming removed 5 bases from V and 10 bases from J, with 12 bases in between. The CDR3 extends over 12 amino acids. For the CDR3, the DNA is TGTGCCAGCAGTCCCCGTCTCAGGGAGCAGTTCTTC. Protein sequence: CASSPRLREQFF.

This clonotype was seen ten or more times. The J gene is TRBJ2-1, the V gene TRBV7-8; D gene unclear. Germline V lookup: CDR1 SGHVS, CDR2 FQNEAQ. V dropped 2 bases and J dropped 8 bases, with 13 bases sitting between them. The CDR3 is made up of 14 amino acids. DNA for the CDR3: TGTGCCAGCAGCTTACGATTCCGCGAAGATGAGCAGTTCTTC. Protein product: CASSLRFREDEQFF.

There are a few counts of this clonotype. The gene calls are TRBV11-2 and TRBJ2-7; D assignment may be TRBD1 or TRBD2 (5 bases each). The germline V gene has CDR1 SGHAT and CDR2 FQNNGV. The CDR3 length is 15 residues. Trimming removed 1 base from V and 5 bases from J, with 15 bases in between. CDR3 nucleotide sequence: TGTGCCAGCAGCTTAGCCTGGGAGATGGGACACGAGCAGTACGTC. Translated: CASSLAWEMGHEQYV.

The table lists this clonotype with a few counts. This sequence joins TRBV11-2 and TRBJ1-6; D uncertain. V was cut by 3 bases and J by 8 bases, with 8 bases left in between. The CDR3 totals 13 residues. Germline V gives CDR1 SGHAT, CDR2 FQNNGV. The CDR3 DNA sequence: TGTGCCAGCAGCTTCAACAGAGATTCACCCCTCCACTTT. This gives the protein CASSFNRDSPLHF.

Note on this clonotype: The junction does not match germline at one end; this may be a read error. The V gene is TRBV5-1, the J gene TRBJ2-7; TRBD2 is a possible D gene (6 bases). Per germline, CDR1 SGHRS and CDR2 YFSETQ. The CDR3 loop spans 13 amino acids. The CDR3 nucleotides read TGTGCCAGCAGCGCGGGGAGCTCCTACGAGCAGTACTTC. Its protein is CASSAGSSYEQYF.

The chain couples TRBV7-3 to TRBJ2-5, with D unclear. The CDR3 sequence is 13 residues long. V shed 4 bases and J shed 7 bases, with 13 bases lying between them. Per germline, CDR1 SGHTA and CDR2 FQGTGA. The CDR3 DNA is TGTGCCAGCAGCTCCCTAATTACCGGGACCCAGTACTTC. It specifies CASSSLITGTQYF.

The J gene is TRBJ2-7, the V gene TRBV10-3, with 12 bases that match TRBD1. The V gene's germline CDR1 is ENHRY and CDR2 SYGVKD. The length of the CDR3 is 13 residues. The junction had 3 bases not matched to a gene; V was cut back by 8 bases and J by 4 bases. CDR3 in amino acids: CAIGTGGGYEQYV. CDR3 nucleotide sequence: TGTGCCATCGGGACAGGGGGCGGATACGAGCAGTACGTC.

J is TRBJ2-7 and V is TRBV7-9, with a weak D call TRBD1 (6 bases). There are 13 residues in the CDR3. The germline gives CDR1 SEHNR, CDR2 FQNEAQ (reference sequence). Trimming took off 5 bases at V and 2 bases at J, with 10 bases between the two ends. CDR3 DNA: TGTGCCAGCAGCCCGACAGGACCCTACGAGCAGTACTTC. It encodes CASSPTGPYEQYF.

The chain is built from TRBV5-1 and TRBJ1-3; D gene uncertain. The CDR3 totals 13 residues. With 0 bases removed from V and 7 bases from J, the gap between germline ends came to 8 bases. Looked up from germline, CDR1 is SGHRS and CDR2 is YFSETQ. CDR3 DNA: TGCGCCAGCAGCTTGGGTCAGGATAACACCATATATTTT. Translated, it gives CASSLGQDNTIYF.

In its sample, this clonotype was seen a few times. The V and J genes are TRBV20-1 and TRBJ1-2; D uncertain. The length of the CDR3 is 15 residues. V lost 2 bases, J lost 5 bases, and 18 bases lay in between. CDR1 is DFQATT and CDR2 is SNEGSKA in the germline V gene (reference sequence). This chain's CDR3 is CSARSLSVAGYGYTF. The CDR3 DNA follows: TGCAGTGCTAGAAGCCTCTCGGTTGCAGGATATGGCTACACCTTC.

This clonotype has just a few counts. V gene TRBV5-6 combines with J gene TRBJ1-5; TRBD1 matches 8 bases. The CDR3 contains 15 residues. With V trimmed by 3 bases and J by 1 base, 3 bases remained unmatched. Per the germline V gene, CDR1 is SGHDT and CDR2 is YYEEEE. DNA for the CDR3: TGTGCCAGCAGCTCGAGGACAGGGAGCAATCAGCCCCAGCATTTT. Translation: CASSSRTGSNQPQHF.

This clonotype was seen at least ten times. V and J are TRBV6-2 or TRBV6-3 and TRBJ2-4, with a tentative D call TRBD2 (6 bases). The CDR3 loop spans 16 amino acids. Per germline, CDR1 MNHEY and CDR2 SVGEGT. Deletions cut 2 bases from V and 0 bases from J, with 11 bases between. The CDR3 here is CASSYPGLLAKNIQYF. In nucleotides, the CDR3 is TGTGCCAGCAGTTACCCCGGACTACTAGCCAAAAACATTCAGTACTTC.

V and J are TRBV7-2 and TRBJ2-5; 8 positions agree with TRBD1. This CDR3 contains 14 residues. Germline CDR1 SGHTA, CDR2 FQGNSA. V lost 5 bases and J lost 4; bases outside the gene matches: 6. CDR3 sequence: CASSPITGGETQYF. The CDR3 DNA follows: TGTGCCAGCAGCCCCATTACAGGGGGAGAGACCCAGTACTTC. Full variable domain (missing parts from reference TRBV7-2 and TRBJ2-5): GAGVSQSPSNKVTEKGKDVELRCDPISGHTALYWYRQSLGQGLEFLIYFQGNSAPDKSGLPSDRFSAERTGGSVSTLTIQRTQQEDSAVYLCASSPITGGETQYFGPGTRLLVL.

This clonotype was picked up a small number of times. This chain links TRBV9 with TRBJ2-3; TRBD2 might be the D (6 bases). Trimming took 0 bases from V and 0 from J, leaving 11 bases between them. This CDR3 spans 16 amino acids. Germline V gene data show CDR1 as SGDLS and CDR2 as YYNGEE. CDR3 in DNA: TGTGCCAGCAGCGTAGCCCGGCGGGGTAGCACAGATACGCAGTATTTT. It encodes CASSVARRGSTDTQYF.

CDR3 DNA sequence: TGTGCCAGCAGTCCATTTGGCAACCAAGAGACCCAGTACTTC. Amino acid sequence: CASSPFGNQETQYF. The chain carries TRBV11-2 and TRBJ2-5, with unresolved D. The germline V gene encodes CDR1 SGHAT and CDR2 FQNNGV. There are 14 residues in the CDR3. The ends were cut back, 6 bases at V and 0 bases at J, with 11 bases in the middle.

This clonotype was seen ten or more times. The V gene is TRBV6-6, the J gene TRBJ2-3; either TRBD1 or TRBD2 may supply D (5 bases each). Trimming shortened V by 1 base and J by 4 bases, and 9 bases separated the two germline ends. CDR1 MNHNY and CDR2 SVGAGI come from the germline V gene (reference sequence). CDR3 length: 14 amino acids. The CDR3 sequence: CASSYFRGPDTQYF. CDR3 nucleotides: TGTGCCAGCAGTTACTTCCGGGGACCAGATACGCAGTATTTT.

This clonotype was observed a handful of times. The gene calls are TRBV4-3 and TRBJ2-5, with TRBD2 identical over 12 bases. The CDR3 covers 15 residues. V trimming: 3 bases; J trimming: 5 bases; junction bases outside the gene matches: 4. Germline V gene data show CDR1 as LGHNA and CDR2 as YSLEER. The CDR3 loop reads CASSHRGLAGETQYF. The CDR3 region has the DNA TGCGCCAGCAGCCACCGAGGACTAGCGGGGGAGACCCAGTACTTC.

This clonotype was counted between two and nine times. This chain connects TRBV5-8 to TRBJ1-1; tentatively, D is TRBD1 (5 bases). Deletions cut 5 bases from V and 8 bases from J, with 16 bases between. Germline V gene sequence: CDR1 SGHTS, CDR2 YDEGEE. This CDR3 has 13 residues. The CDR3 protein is CASRGRVGYEAFF. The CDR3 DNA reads TGTGCCAGCAGGGGACGGGTGGGATACGAAGCTTTCTTT.

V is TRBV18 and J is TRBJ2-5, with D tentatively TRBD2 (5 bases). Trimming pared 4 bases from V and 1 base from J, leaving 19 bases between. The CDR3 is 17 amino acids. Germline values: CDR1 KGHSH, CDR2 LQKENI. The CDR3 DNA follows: TGTGCCAGCTCACGGTATGCGACTACTTTTCTCCAAGAGACCCAGTACTTC. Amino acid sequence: CASSRYATTFLQETQYF.

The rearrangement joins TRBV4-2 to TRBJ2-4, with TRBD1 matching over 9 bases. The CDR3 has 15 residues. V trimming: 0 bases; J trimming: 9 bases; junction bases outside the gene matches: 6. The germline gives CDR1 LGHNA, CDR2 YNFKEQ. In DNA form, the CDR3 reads TGTGCCAGCAGCCAAGAGGGAACAGGGGGCACCATTCAGTACTTC. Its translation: CASSQEGTGGTIQYF.